These 14 T cell receptor beta chains originate from one sample sequenced in a study of blood T cell repertoires in COVID-19. The table came from immunoSEQ multiplex PCR; TCRdb's copy has only in-frame clones and leaves some out. The table has roughly 500,000 clones, more than 75% seen once; the top ten hold roughly 1.9%. What was sequenced was PBMCs or T cells enriched from blood (not recorded which). The receptor source for this set is a woman between 35 and 50 years old who had recovered from COVID-19.

The chain uses TRBV11-3 and TRBJ2-1, with TRBD2 identical over 10 bases. The CDR3 runs to 16 residues. V shed 5 bases and J 7 bases; nucleotides not matched to a gene: 11. The germline V gene encodes CDR1 SGHNT and CDR2 YENEEA. CDR3 DNA sequence: TGTGCCAGCAGCCTCCCCTGGCTAGCGGGAGAAAATGAGCAGTTCTTC. Translation: CASSLPWLAGENEQFF.

The V call is TRBV3-1 (or the pseudogene TRBV3-2), the J call TRBJ1-1, with no clear D. This CDR3 contains 13 residues. In germline, CDR1 is LGHDT, CDR2 YNNKEL (reference sequence). The V gene lost 0 bases and the J gene lost 7 bases, with 9 bases spanning the gap. In nucleotides, the CDR3 is TGTGCCAGCAGCCAAGATGAAGCCCTTGAAGCTTTCTTT. Residues: CASSQDEALEAFF.

This clone was observed once. The V call is TRBV9, the J call TRBJ2-7; D is possibly TRBD1 (6 bases). V lost 3 bases and J lost 4, with 14 bases in between. The CDR3 totals 14 residues. Germline CDR1 reads SGDLS; CDR2 reads YYNGEE. This chain's CDR3 is CASSASTGLYEQYF. CDR3 DNA: TGTGCCAGCAGCGCCTCGACAGGATTGTACGAGCAGTACTTC.

V and J are TRBV7-2 and TRBJ2-3; 14 nucleotides agree with TRBD2. The germline V gene has CDR1 SGHTA and CDR2 FQGNSA. Losses at the gene ends were 5 bases for V and 5 bases for J; bases not matched to a gene: 6. The CDR3 extends over 16 amino acids. The CDR3 bases are TGTGCCAGCAGCCCGGGGACTAGCGGGAGAATAGATACGCAGTATTTT. Protein sequence: CASSPGTSGRIDTQYF.

The chain uses TRBV18 and TRBJ1-1, with 10 bases matching TRBD1. The length of the CDR3 is 14 residues. Germline assignment: CDR1 KGHSH and CDR2 LQKENI. Trimming removed 7 bases from V and 3 bases from J; junction bases left unmatched: 5. CDR3 nucleotide sequence: TGTGCCAGCTTCGACAGGGGGCGAGACACTGAAGCTTTCTTT. It yields the protein CASFDRGRDTEAFF.

The chain couples TRBV7-2 to TRBJ1-3; 8 bases map to TRBD1. Germline lookup yields CDR1 SGHTA and CDR2 FQGNSA. The J segment lost 6 bases and the V segment lost 0 bases, leaving 16 bases of the junction unmatched. The CDR3 is 19 amino acids. This chain's CDR3 is CASSLASYDWTGSENTIYF. CDR3 nucleotides: TGTGCCAGCAGCTTAGCCTCATATGATTGGACAGGGTCGGAAAACACCATATATTTT.

This clone was seen a single time. This sample also contains other DNA sequences that code for the same CDR3. This chain uses TRBV19 with TRBJ1-1; D unresolved. The CDR3 runs 14 residues. The germline V and J ends were trimmed by 1 base and 4 bases, with 10 bases remaining between them. Germline V lookup: CDR1 LNHDA, CDR2 SQIVND (reference sequence). This chain's CDR3 is CASSIVGQGTEAFF. The CDR3 DNA sequence: TGTGCCAGTAGTATAGTTGGGCAAGGCACTGAAGCTTTCTTT.

This chain connects TRBV15 to TRBJ1-3, with no clear D. Trimming removed 0 bases at V and 4 bases at J, with 10 bases between. Germline V gives CDR1 LNHNV, CDR2 YYDKDF (reference sequence). The CDR3 covers 15 residues. The CDR3 sequence is CATSRDRISGNTIYF. The CDR3 DNA reads as TGTGCCACCAGCAGAGATAGAATTTCCGGAAACACCATATATTTT.

The chain employs TRBV6-2 or TRBV6-3 and TRBJ2-7, with a tentative D call TRBD2 (5 bases). Trimming left V 2 bases short and J 9 bases short, with 17 bases between. The CDR3 covers 14 residues. Germline V gene data show CDR1 as MNHEY and CDR2 as SVGEGT. The chain's CDR3 is CASSYPTHRGGQYF. As DNA, the CDR3 is TGTGCCAGCAGTTACCCCACCCACCGGGGTGGGCAGTACTTC.

The chain combines TRBV7-9 with TRBJ2-5; the match to TRBD2 covers 12 bases. This CDR3 is built from 15 residues. Germline CDR1 reads SEHNR; CDR2 reads FQNEAQ (reference sequence). Trimming took 2 bases from V and 5 from J; bases not matched to a gene: 3. CDR3 in amino acids: CASSLLAGGPETQYF. DNA of the CDR3: TGTGCCAGCAGCTTACTAGCGGGAGGGCCGGAGACCCAGTACTTC. The variable domain in full, with the rest retrieved from reference TRBV7-9 and TRBJ2-5, is DTGVSQNPRHKITKRGQNVTFRCDPISEHNRLYWYRQTLGQGPEFLTYFQNEAQLEKSRLLSDRFSAERPKGSFSTLEIQRTEQGDSAMYLCASSLLAGGPETQYFGPGTRLLVL.

The chain joins TRBV6-2 or TRBV6-3 to TRBJ1-2; D call uncertain. CDR3 size: 13 residues. V gave up 4 bases and J gave up 1 base, with 7 bases separating them. Germline V CDR1 and CDR2: MNHEY, SVGEGT. Written as DNA, the CDR3 is TGTGCCAGCAGTTCCGGGAATAACTATGGCTACACCTTC. Amino acids: CASSSGNNYGYTF.

The chain uses TRBV5-1 and TRBJ2-5; tentative D call: TRBD1 (8 bases). This CDR3 has 13 amino acids. Germline V gene lookup returns CDR1 SGHRS and CDR2 YFSETQ. The V end lost 8 bases, the J end lost 5 bases, and 16 bases lay between the germline ends. CDR3 in amino acids: CASTDRGGETQYF. The DNA of the CDR3 is TGCGCCAGTACCGACAGGGGAGGGGAGACCCAGTACTTC.

This chain connects TRBV4-3 to TRBJ2-7, with D tentatively TRBD1 (6 bases). This CDR3 is built from 15 residues. Germline CDR1 reads LGHNA; CDR2 reads YSLEER. Trimming took 1 base from V and 0 from J, leaving 10 bases between them. CDR3 protein: CASSQGSGVSYEQYF. The CDR3 DNA follows: TGCGCCAGCAGCCAAGGTTCAGGGGTCTCCTACGAGCAGTACTTC.

This rearrangement joins TRBV7-2 to TRBJ1-6; a weak D match, TRBD1 (6 bases). V lost 6 bases and J lost 10, with 16 bases in between. Germline V gives CDR1 SGHTA, CDR2 FQGNSA. This CDR3 is built from 14 residues. The CDR3: CASRRGTTESPLHF. CDR3 bases: TGTGCCAGCAGACGAGGGACAACTGAGTCACCCCTCCACTTT.